A selection of T cell receptor beta chains follows, all from one sample in a study of CD8+CD57+ T cells in acquired aplastic anemia. A single record per CDR3 protein comes from TCRdb applying MiXCR to the reads. The sample comprises about 260,000 distinct CDR3 sequences, 70% to 85% of which are singletons, and about two fifths rests with the top ten. The sample consisted of sorted CD4+, CD8+, or CD8+CD57+ T cells (not recorded which) from PBMCs. The source is a human donor with aplastic anemia. Each CDR3 is given with its conserved first and last residue. Fields, in order: CDR3 DNA, CDR3 protein, V gene, J gene, clone size, D gene. A D gene is named only where the DNA matches it firmly. Size is stated for part of the rows, as once, few or many counts, or as a class when the clone is expanded.

TGTGCCAGCAGCACAAGACAGGGGAACAATGAGCAGTTCTTC	CASSTRQGNNEQFF	TRBV7-9	TRBJ2-1	-	TRBD1
TGTGCCAGCAGCTTAACCGGAGCAACTAATAAACAACTTTTTTTT	CASSLTGATNKQLFF	TRBV7-8	TRBJ1-4	-	-
TGTGCCAGCAGCTTGGGCTCCTATAATTCACCCCTCCACTTC	CASSLGSYNSPLHF	TRBV7-6	TRBJ1-6	many	-
TGTGCCAGCAGCGATGCGGGAGGCCACGATAAGTTCTTC	CASSDAGGHDKFF	TRBV7-8	TRBJ2-1	once	TRBD2
TGTGCCAGCAGCGTAGAGGGCACAGATACGCAGTATTTT	CASSVEGTDTQYF	TRBV11-3	TRBJ2-3	many	-
TGCGCCAGCAGCTCCTCGGGTGGGAACACTGAAGCTTTCTTT	CASSSSGGNTEAFF	TRBV5-1	TRBJ1-1	-	-
TGTGCCAGCAGCTTGGCAGGGGGCAACGACTATCTCTTTTTT	CASSLAGGNDYLFF	TRBV7-2	TRBJ1-4	-	TRBD1
-	CASSRAGRAVRRAF	TRBV7-3	TRBJ2-3	-	-
TGTGCCAGCAGCTTAGAGCTCACAGGAAACACGCCACCTTTCTTT	CASSLELTGNTPPFF	TRBV9	TRBJ1-1	-	-
TGTGCCAGCAGCGGGGGAGGGACTAGCTCTGATACGCCCCTCCACTTT	CASSGGGTSSDTPLHF	TRBV9	TRBJ1-6	-	-
TGTGCCAGCAGCTATGCGGGGGTCCCCGAGCAGCTGTTC	CASSYAGVPEQLF	TRBV9	TRBJ2-1	few	TRBD2
TGTGCCAGCAGCTTACAAAGAACCGGGGAGACCGAGGACTTC	CASSLQRTGETEDF	TRBV7-3	TRBJ2-5	-	-
TGTGCCAGCAGCGTAGGGGAGACCCATCAGTACTTC	CASSVGETHQYF	TRBV7-3	TRBJ2-4	-	-
TGCAGCGTCCTAACCGGTGAAGCGTCCGGAAACACCATATATTTT	CSVLTGEASGNTIYF	TRBV29-1	TRBJ1-3	-	-
TGCAGTGCTGAGGACAGGGGCTATGGCTACACCTTC	CSAEDRGYGYTF	TRBV20-1	TRBJ1-2	-	TRBD1
TGTGCCAGCAGCCTAGGGGGGGACAGGAGGGTTCAGCCCGTCCTGACTTTC	CASSLGGDRRVQPVLTF	TRBV7-8	TRBJ2-6	once	-
TGTGCCAGCAGCGCCGGACAGGGGGCGAACTATGGCTACACCTTC	CASSAGQGANYGYTF	TRBV7-2	TRBJ1-2	-	TRBD1
TGCGCCAGCAGAGTTCAAGAGACCCAGTACTTC	CASRVQETQYF	TRBV5-1	TRBJ2-5	-	-
-	CASSVGADTQYFGYF	TRBV9	TRBJ2-4	-	-
TGTGGCACCAGCGGGGACTCGAGCAAAGATACGCAGTATTTT	CGTSGDSSKDTQYF	TRBV15	TRBJ2-3	-	TRBD2
TGCGCCAGCACCCGTACAGGCACTCAGCCCCAGCATTTT	CASTRTGTQPQHF	TRBV11-1	TRBJ1-5	-	-
TGTGCCAGCAGCTTAACGGGAGGTACCGATACGAAGCAGTATTTT	CASSLTGGTDTKQYF	TRBV7-2	TRBJ2-3	-	TRBD2
TGTGCCAGCGGGCTCGGGGGAACGGATAGGTCATCTTTT	CASGLGGTDRSSF	TRBV7-8	TRBJ2-3	-	-
TGTGCCAGCAGTTCGAGAGCGACTGGTGGAGAGACCCACTTT	CASSSRATGGETHF	TRBV7-3	TRBJ1-6	-	-
TGCAGTGCTTACGGACAGGGCTACGAGCAGTACTTC	CSAYGQGYEQYF	TRBV20-1	TRBJ2-7	-	TRBD1
TGTGCCAGCAGAGCGTTTTCAGGGCTTTCCTACAATGAGCAGTCCTTC	CASRAFSGLSYNEQSF	TRBV2	TRBJ2-1	-	-
TGTGCCAGCAGCGTAGATGTAACAGAGGGAGGAAACACTGAAGCTTTCTTT	CASSVDVTEGGNTEAFF	TRBV11-3	TRBJ1-1	-	-
TGCGCCAGCAGCGTCCTGGGGCAGAGCACAGATAACTTC	CASSVLGQSTDNF	TRBV9	TRBJ2-7	-	-
TGTGCCAGCAGCTTGGACAGGGGTGCTCATACGCAGTATTTT	CASSLDRGAHTQYF	TRBV5-1	TRBJ2-3	-	TRBD1
TGTGCCAGCAGCTTTACTAGCGTCGAGCAGTACTTC	CASSFTSVEQYF	TRBV5-4	TRBJ2-7	-	TRBD2
TGTGCCAGCAGCCACGCCGTGGCTAGCGACGCTGAGACCCAGTACTTC	CASSHAVASDAETQYF	TRBV7-9	TRBJ2-5	-	-
TGTGCCAGCAGCTTTGATCTGAAAGGGCACACTGAAGCTTTCTTT	CASSFDLKGHTEAFF	TRBV7-9	TRBJ1-1	-	-
TGTGCCAGTCAATGTGACAGGGGGCTATCACCCCTTCACTTT	CASQCDRGLSPLHF	TRBV12-3/TRBV12-4	TRBJ1-6	once	TRBD1
TGCGCCAGCAGCCCGGAGGAGGGACTCAATCAGCCCCAGCATTTT	CASSPEEGLNQPQHF	TRBV5-1	TRBJ1-5	-	-
TGTGCCATCAGTACTTGGGGGACCTCGGACACAGATACGCAGTATTTT	CAISTWGTSDTDTQYF	TRBV10-3	TRBJ2-3	-	-
TGTGCCACCAGTGACTCGACAGGGCCTACGGCTGAAGCTTTCTTT	CATSDSTGPTAEAFF	TRBV24-1	TRBJ1-1	few	TRBD1
TGTGCCAGCAGTGAAGGAACAGATACGCAGTATTTT	CASSEGTDTQYF	TRBV2	TRBJ2-3	-	-
TGCAGTGCTAGTCTTGCCTCAGGCACTGAAGCTTTCTTT	CSASLASGTEAFF	TRBV20-1	TRBJ1-1	-	-
TGTGCCAGCAGCCTCCGGGACTCCAGGGGCGAGACCCAGTACTTC	CASSLRDSRGETQYF	TRBV5-6	TRBJ2-5	-	-
TGTGCCAGCAGCGTAGCGGGGAGCCCCCATTACTTC	CASSVAGSPHYF	TRBV7-3	TRBJ2-4	-	TRBD2
TGTGCCAGCAGCCGGGGGGGGAAAAACATTCAGTACTTC	CASSRGGKNIQYF	TRBV14	TRBJ2-4	-	TRBD2
TGTGCCAGCAGCTACCGAGGAGGGGCGTCCTACGAGCAGCAGTTCTTC	CASSYRGGASYEQQFF	TRBV7-9	TRBJ2-1	-	-
TGTTCTTCCGAGGTAGCGGCGTACCAAGAGACCCAGTACTTC	CSSEVAAYQETQYF	TRBV7-3	TRBJ2-5	-	-
TGTGCCACCAGTGAGCTTAGGGGTGATCAGCCGCAGTATTTT	CATSELRGDQPQYF	TRBV10-3	TRBJ2-3	-	-
TGTGCCACCAGCGTACGGGGCGATGCCTACGAGCATTACTTC	CATSVRGDAYEHYF	TRBV9	TRBJ2-7	once	-
TGCGCCAGCAGAACGGCCGCAGCAGATACGCAGTATTTT	CASRTAAADTQYF	TRBV5-1	TRBJ2-3	-	-
TGTGCCAGCAGCTTAGGGTCAGGTACGGATTCGTTGTATTTT	CASSLGSGTDSLYF	TRBV9	TRBJ2-3	-	-
TGTGCCACCAGCTTAGGGGGCGTTCCCTATGCGCAGTATTTC	CATSLGGVPYAQYF	TRBV15	TRBJ2-3	-	TRBD1
TGTGCCAGCAGTTTAAGAGTGGATACGCAGTATTTT	CASSLRVDTQYF	TRBV12-3/TRBV12-4	TRBJ2-3	-	-
TGTGCCAGCAGCGGTGGCGGGGGAGGCGACGAGCAGTACTTC	CASSGGGGGDEQYF	TRBV9	TRBJ2-7	-	TRBD2
TGTGCCACCAGTGATTGGGGCAAGACTAGCGGGGGGAGCGATGAGCAGTTCTTC	CATSDWGKTSGGSDEQFF	TRBV24-1	TRBJ2-1	-	TRBD2
TGTGCCAGCAGCTTTCCCCCGAGCTATGGCTACACCTTC	CASSFPPSYGYTF	TRBV5-8	TRBJ1-2	-	-
TGTTACATCAGCAGTGGTAGCGAGCGGTACGCCCAGTACTTC	CYISSGSERYAQYF	TRBV15	TRBJ2-7	-	-
TGTGCCAGTAGCTTAACGAGGCGGGGCTACTACAATGGGCAGTTCTTC	CASSLTRRGYYNGQFF	TRBV19	TRBJ2-1	-	-
TGTGCTAGCAGCCTAGTGCCGGCTAGCGCGGATGAGCAGTTCTTC	CASSLVPASADEQFF	TRBV7-8	TRBJ2-1	-	-